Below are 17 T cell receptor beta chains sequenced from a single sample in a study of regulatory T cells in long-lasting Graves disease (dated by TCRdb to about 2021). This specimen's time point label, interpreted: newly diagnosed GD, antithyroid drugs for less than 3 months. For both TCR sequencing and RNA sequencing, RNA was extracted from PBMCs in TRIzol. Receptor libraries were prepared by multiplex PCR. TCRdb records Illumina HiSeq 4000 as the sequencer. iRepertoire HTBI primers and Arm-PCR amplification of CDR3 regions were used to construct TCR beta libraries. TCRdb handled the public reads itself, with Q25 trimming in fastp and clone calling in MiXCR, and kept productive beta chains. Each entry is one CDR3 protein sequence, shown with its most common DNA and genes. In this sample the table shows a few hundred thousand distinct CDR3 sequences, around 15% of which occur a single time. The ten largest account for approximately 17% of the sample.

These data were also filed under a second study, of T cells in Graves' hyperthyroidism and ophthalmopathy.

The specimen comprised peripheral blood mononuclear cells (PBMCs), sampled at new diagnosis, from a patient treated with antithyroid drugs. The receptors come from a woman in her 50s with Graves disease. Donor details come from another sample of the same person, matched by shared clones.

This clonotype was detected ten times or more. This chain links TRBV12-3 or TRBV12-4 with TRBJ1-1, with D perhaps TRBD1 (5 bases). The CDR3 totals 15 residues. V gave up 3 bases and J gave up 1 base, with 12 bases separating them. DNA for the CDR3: TGTGCCAGCAGTTTCCCTGGGACGGCGAACACTGAAGCTTTCTTT. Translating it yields CASSFPGTANTEAFF.

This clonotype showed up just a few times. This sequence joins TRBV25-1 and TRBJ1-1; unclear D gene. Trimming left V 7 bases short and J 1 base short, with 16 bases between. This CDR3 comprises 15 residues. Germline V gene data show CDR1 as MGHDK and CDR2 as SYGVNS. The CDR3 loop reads CASTALGGRNTEAFF. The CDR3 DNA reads TGTGCCAGCACCGCCCTGGGAGGGCGGAACACTGAAGCTTTCTTT.

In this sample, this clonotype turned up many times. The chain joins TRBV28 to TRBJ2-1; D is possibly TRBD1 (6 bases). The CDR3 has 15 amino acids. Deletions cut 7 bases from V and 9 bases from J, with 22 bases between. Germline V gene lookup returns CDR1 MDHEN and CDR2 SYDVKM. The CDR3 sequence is CASTLPGQGIGEQFF. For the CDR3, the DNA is TGTGCCAGCACCTTACCGGGGCAGGGGATTGGTGAGCAGTTCTTC.

As DNA, the CDR3 is TGTGCCACCAGTGATTCGAAGACAACGGAGACCCAGTACTTC. It is translated as CATSDSKTTETQYF. The J gene is TRBJ2-5, the V gene TRBV24-1; no clear D. Trimming pared 2 bases from V and 5 bases from J, leaving 11 bases between. The germline V gene has CDR1 KGHDR and CDR2 SFDVKD. This CDR3 spans 14 amino acids.

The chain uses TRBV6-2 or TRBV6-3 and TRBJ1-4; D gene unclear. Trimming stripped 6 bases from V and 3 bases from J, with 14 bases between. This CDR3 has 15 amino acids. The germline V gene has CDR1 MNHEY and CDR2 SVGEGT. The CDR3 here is CASSAPPASNEKLFF. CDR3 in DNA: TGTGCCAGCAGCGCCCCTCCGGCGTCTAATGAAAAACTGTTTTTT.

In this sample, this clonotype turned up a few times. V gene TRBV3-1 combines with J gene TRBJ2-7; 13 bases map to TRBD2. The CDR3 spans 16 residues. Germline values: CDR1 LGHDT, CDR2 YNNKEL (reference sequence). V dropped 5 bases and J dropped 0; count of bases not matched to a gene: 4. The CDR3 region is CASSWGLAGISYEQYF. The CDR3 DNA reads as TGTGCCAGCAGCTGGGGACTAGCGGGAATCTCCTACGAGCAGTACTTC.

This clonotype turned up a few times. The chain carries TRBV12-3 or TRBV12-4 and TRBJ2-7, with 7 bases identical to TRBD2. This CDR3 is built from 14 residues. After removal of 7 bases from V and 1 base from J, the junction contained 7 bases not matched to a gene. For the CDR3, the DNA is TGTGCCAGCAAATCGGGAGGCCCATCCTACGAGCAGTACTTC. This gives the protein CASKSGGPSYEQYF.

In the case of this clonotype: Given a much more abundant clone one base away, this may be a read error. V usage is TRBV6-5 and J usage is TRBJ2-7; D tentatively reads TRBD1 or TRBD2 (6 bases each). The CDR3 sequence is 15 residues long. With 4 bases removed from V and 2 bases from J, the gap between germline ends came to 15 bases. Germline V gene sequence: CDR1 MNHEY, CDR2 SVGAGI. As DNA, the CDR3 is TGTGCCAGCAGTTCTCGGGGGCTGAGCACCTACGAGCAGTACTTC. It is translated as CASSSRGLSTYEQYF.

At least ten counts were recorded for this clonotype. Here the CDR3 DNA reads TGCGCCAGCAGCCAAGAAGCGTCAGTCACAGATACGCAGTATTTT. Its translation: CASSQEASVTDTQYF. The chain couples TRBV4-1 to TRBJ2-3; D is uncertain. Germline assignment: CDR1 MGHRA and CDR2 YSYEKL. Trimming pared 0 bases from V and 2 bases from J, leaving 9 bases between. The CDR3 sequence is 15 residues long.

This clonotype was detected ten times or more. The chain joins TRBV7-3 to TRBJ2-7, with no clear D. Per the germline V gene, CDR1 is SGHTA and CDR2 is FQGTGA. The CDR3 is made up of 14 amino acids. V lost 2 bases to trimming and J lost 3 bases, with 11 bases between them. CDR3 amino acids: CASSLVLPFYEQYF. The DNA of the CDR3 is TGTGCCAGCAGCTTAGTGCTGCCATTCTACGAGCAGTACTTC.

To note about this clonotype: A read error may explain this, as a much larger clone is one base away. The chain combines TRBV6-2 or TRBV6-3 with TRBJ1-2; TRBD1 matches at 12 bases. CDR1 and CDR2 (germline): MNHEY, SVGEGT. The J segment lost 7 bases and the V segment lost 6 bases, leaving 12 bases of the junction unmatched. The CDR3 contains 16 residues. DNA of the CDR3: TGTGCCAGCAGACCTGGGACAGGGGGCGCGTACTGTGGCTACACCTTC. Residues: CASRPGTGGAYCGYTF.

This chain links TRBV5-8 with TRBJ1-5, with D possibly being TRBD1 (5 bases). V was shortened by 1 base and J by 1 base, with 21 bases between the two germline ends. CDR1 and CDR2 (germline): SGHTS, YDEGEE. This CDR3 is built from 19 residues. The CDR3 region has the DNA TGTGCCAGCAGCTTGATTAGGACGTTTGGGACTCACAGCAATCAGCCCCAGCATTTT. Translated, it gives CASSLIRTFGTHSNQPQHF.

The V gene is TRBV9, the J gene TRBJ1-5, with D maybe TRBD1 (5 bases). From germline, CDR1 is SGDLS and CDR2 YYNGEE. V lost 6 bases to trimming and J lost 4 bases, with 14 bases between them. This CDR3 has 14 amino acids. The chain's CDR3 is CASTTGVPNQPQHF. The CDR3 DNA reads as TGTGCCAGCACTACAGGCGTCCCAAATCAGCCCCAGCATTTT.

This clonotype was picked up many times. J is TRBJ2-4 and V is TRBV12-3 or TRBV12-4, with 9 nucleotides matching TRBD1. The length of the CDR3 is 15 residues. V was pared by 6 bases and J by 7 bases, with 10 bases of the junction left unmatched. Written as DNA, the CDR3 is TGTGCCAGCAGCGCCGCGGACAGGGGTTGGAACATTCAGTACTTC. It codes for CASSAADRGWNIQYF.

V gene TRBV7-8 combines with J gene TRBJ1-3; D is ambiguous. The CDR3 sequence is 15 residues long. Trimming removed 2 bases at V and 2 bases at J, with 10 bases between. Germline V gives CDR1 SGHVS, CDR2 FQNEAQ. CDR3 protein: CASSLPPGTGNTIYF. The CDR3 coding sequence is TGTGCCAGCAGCTTACCCCCGGGAACTGGAAACACCATATATTTT.

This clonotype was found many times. The CDR3 region has the DNA TGTGCCAGCAGTTTAAGGGGTGTCCCATCCTACGAGCAGTACTTC. Protein sequence: CASSLRGVPSYEQYF. The J gene is TRBJ2-7, the V gene TRBV28; D possibly corresponds to TRBD1 (5 bases). The CDR3 runs 15 residues. In germline, CDR1 is MDHEN, CDR2 SYDVKM. Trimming cost V 2 bases and J 1 base, with 12 bases left between them.

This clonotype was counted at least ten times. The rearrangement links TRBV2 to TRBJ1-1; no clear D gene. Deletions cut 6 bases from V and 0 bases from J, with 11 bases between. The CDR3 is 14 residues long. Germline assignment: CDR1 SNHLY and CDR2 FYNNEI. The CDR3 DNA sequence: TGTGCCAGCAGGGTCGAAGCTATGAACACTGAAGCTTTCTTT. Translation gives CASRVEAMNTEAFF.